The TCR beta chain described here comes from a study of cytomegalovirus exposure and HLA in healthy donors (TCRdb year 2017). Concerning the study at large: According to an earlier analysis of 587 of the donors, about 179 million T cells yielded 100 million or so unique TCR beta sequences and around 300 Gb of sequence data. Roughly 320 gigabases of sequencing data and about 92 million unique TCR sequences made up an early release that covered some 640 HLA-typed donors. In the later analysis, no new phenotypic data were used to find candidate immune exposures; instead, reliance was placed on TCR beta sequences and their occurrence across donors. Roughly five DR-DQ haplotypes were treated as single units for association and clustering because of strong linkage in the cohort. In a later analysis, previously published TCR beta repertoires from 550 to 750 donors were re-analyzed and high-resolution HLA genotyping was added so that TCR occurrence patterns could be studied. Among several hundred genotyped donors of the cohort, an average of around 220,000 unique TCR beta nucleotide sequences was sequenced per donor, of which about 18% were non-productive. In a later genetic analysis, genome-wide SNP genotypes for about 65% of the 666 donors were used, and that subset was treated as a discovery cohort. Among the roughly 410 genotyped donors, under 90% belonged to the genetic ancestry cluster associated with self-reported Caucasian donors. An earlier analysis of more than 450 of the donors used high-throughput TCR beta sequencing to judge whether each TCR beta V gene segment behaved as functional or pseudogenic. High-throughput TCR immunosequencing, statistical association of individual TCRs with disease status, and machine learning were combined to predict cytomegalovirus infection status. HLA typing included class I and class II loci at four-digit resolution. In addition to the first cohort of 666 subjects, a separate validation cohort of about 120 different subjects was used. Using immunosequencing, the study profiled T cell repertoires from approximately 700 subjects and related those repertoires to cytomegalovirus serostatus. Typing coverage varied by locus: roughly 620-640 donors for A, B, C, DRB1 and DQB1; more than 500 for DQA1; 600 to 610 for DPA1; approximately 450 for DPB1. The study aimed to test whether cataloging public T cell receptors could reveal signatures of past pathogen exposure. All discovery cohort repertoires had been generated on a single sequencing platform. Donor age, sex, ethnicity and CMV serostatus were compiled together with the repertoire data.

Trimming removed 4 bases from V and 2 bases from J; the gene matches leave 8 bases unexplained. The cysteine opens and the phenylalanine closes a CDR3 of 17 amino acids. The read is trimmed to its CDR3 DNA, 51 bases read in frame from base 1. CDR1 and CDR2 were assigned from the germline V gene as SGHTA and FQGNSA. A note on this clone: The antigen this receptor binds is unknown. Base qualities were left out, and no much larger clone turns up one base away.

The paper's findings and limits, for the study overall: Immune exposure information for the cohort was limited to CMV serostatus. Because counts were too low, about 18 rarely observed V segments, including chromosome 9 orphons, were left out of the earlier analysis of approximately 580 of the donors. A further reported finding was that TCR beta sequences accurately predicted the HLA-A and HLA-B alleles for most subjects in the first cohort. A cluster of highly shared sequence variants was judged likely to represent a technical artifact of the sequencing pipeline. In a later genetic analysis, a missense DCLRE1C variant was associated with V-gene and J-gene trimming of TCR beta chains, and the association was replicated in an independent cohort. In an earlier analysis of 587 of the donors, most TCR beta V segments appeared in productive rearrangements about 90% or about 30% of the time, broadly matching IMGT annotations. HLA typing was unavailable for some donors at each locus, so association tests used only the typed subset. While some public TCRs were present in many individuals, most TCR sequences turned up only very rarely across donors. It was suggested by the authors that the approach could potentially be generalized to other disease states and immunological phenotypes. Correlated functional status among segregating V segments might reflect linkage disequilibrium, but an unknown experimental factor could not be ruled out. In a later analysis, several top co-occurrence clusters were reported to appear linked to parvovirus B19, influenza, CMV and Epstein-Barr virus. At a false discovery rate of 0.05, a later analysis linked some 17,000 TCR beta sequences to specific HLA alleles. In vitro tests confirmed that a few of the cytomegalovirus-associated TCR beta chains recognize cytomegalovirus antigens. The study listed 170 or so TCR beta chains as associated with cytomegalovirus. According to a later genetic analysis, donors in an Asian-associated ancestry cluster had fewer N-insertions in productive TCRs than the approximately 670-donor mean. The classifier was reported to diagnose cytomegalovirus status with high specificity and sensitivity in both the original cohort and the validation cohort. Assigning TCR associations to individual alleles was difficult when HLA alleles, especially DR and DQ, strongly co-occurred. In a later analysis, HLA-associated TCR beta chains showed more clonal expansion and lower generation probabilities than non-associated chains that were equally common. Because the 87-base-pair reads could not distinguish some IMGT-functional V segments, including TRBV6-2 and TRBV6-3, those segments were excluded. Roughly uniform sequencing depth across donors was assumed in presence/absence analyses, although this assumption may not hold. Only TCR beta chains were sequenced in this cohort, and the absence of alpha or paired-chain data limited detectable features. Most CMV-associated TCR beta chains appeared to be HLA-restricted in a later analysis, and the HLA associations seemed to be driven largely by CMV exposure. A later analysis found that TCR association rates varied across HLA loci, with DRB1 alleles showing the most associated TCRs and HLA-C alleles the fewest.

The library was generated by the immunoSEQ multiplex PCR assay. For the multiplex PCR, a mixture combining 60 forward primers for TCR Vbeta segments and 13 reverse primers for TCR Jbeta segments was used. Amplification of the CDR3 region of rearranged TCR beta genes was performed with a multiplex PCR assay on genomic DNA. Amplified TCR beta libraries were sequenced as 87-base-pair reads on the Illumina HiSeq System. Turning to the authors' computational methods: In a later analysis, roughly 80 million unique TCR beta chains were counted across the 650 to 700 repertoires, and about 10 million of these chains were shared by at least two donors. Raw reads were error-corrected and collapsed into unique sequences with a nearest-neighbor algorithm that merged closely related sequences to remove PCR and sequencing errors. V, D and J gene segments were assigned by aligning CDR3 sequences to IMGT reference sequences. For a sequence to be retained, a match of at least six nucleotides was required to both a V gene segment and a J gene segment. A rearrangement was called productive if the CDR3 had no stop codons and remained in frame with V and J, and every other rearrangement was called non-productive. Following IMGT convention, CDR3 was defined as the stretch from the second conserved V-encoded cysteine to the conserved J-encoded phenylalanine. The earlier analysis of around 640 of the donors excluded sequences that lacked an unambiguous match to a single V gene segment. In an earlier analysis of 587 of the donors, V segments were called functional above 56.7% productive rearrangements and were called segregating when the between-donor standard deviation exceeded 5%. A statistical classification framework was built for diagnosing cytomegalovirus status from the catalog of TCR beta chain sequences. A later analysis assigned V and J genes by comparing TCR nucleotide sequences with IMGT/GENE-DB human TR gene sequences. The TCRdist pipeline was used in a later analysis to assign CDR3 sequences and most-parsimonious VDJ recombination scenarios. In a later analysis, each TCR beta chain was defined by its CDR3 amino acid sequence together with its V-gene family, and reads without a unique V-gene family were excluded. To address suspected cross-contamination and a sequencing artifact, a later analysis removed roughly 580 highly shared, low-generation-probability nucleotide sequences. For each public chain, a later analysis derived a clonal expansion index from normalized ranks of inferred template counts within each repertoire. Generation probabilities in a later analysis came from a VDJ recombination model fitted to out-of-frame rearrangements, and those results were checked against IGoR. A later analysis scored TCR-TCR, TCR-HLA and TCR-CMV co-occurrence with hypergeometric tests, applying a repertoire-size bias correction to TCR pairs. In a later analysis, false discovery rates were estimated by permuting HLA or CMV assignments 20 times. In a later analysis, co-occurring TCRs were grouped using DBSCAN, with TCRdist sequence similarity added in when clustering inside HLA-allele-positive subsets. For co-occurrence clustering, repertoires with fewer than 30,000 or more than 120,000 public chains were excluded, along with about five repertoires with anomalous nucleotide sharing. The clones in this table, taken by TCRdb from immuneACCESS, are in-frame only. Not every clone is retained; where verified, under half of the shortfall comes from an unresolved V gene, and the cause of the rest is unknown. The D gene and trimming were derived from the DNA, and the V and J assignments and clone size from that table. Within this sample are a few hundred thousand clones, with roughly 80% of them counted one time only. Of the sample, around 2.8% is held by the ten largest clones.

In total, about 650 healthy bone marrow donors made up the cohort. All cohort members were sampled while nominally healthy, although unrecorded immune exposures were likely present. The donor tested CMV seronegative and was one of the 352 seronegative cohort members. A peripheral blood sample was collected from each donor, and TCR beta sequencing was performed on peripheral blood mononuclear cells. The Qiagen DNeasy Blood Extraction Kit was used to extract genomic DNA from the blood cell samples. This TCR came from a man aged 25 to 45 in good health and CMV-seronegative. Material: PBMCs. This chain joins TRBV7-2 to TRBJ2-5; 12 bases in the middle match TRBD2. The CDR3 in this case is CASSSSLAGGGQETQYF. The sequence in DNA is TGTGCCAGCAGCTCTTCCCTAGCGGGGGGGGGACAAGAGACCCAGTACTTC.